The rows below give T cell receptor beta chains drawn from one sample of a study of blood T cell repertoires in COVID-19. Repertoires were generated with immunoSEQ multiplex PCR, while TCRdb's copy carries only in-frame clones and drops some. Among roughly 230,000 clones listed, around 89% were seen once. Source material: peripheral blood. The receptors were gathered from a woman aged 55-69 years with COVID-19, enrolled during active disease. Each CDR3 is given with its conserved first and last residue. A D gene is named only where the DNA matches it firmly. Clone size is shown for a subset of rows, as once, few, many or a class of expanded clone.

abundance	v_gene	d_gene	j_gene	CDR3nt	CDR3aa
NA	TRBV18	TRBD1	TRBJ2-3	TGTGCCAGCTCACCTACCGGACAGGACACAGATACGCAGTATTTT	CASSPTGQDTDTQYF
NA	TRBV11-2	TRBD1	TRBJ1-3	TGTGCCAGCAGCTCGACAGGGGATTGGAACACCATATATTTT	CASSSTGDWNTIYF
NA	TRBV4-3	TRBD1	TRBJ1-2	TGCGCCAGCAGCCGTCTAGGGACAGGGGACTATGGCTACACCTTC	CASSRLGTGDYGYTF
few	TRBV3-1/TRBV3-2	NA	TRBJ1-3	TGTGCCAGCAGCCATTTCAGTGAAATTGACACCATATATTTT	CASSHFSEIDTIYF
NA	TRBV19	TRBD1	TRBJ1-2	TGTGCCAGTACCCCGGGACAGGGGGCGGGTGGCTACACCTTC	CASTPGQGAGGYTF
NA	TRBV7-2	TRBD1	TRBJ1-3	TGTGCCAGCAGCCTCCGGGACAGTACATTTGGATCTGGAAACACCATATATTTT	CASSLRDSTFGSGNTIYF
NA	TRBV6-2/TRBV6-3	NA	TRBJ1-6	TGTGCCAGCAGTTACTCGGGCAGGCATTCACCCCTCCACTTT	CASSYSGRHSPLHF
NA	TRBV4-1	NA	TRBJ2-2	TGCGCCAGCAGCCAATTAGGCAGGGCGAACACCGGGGAGCTGTTTTTT	CASSQLGRANTGELFF
NA	TRBV19	NA	TRBJ1-3	TGTGCCAGTCGTCGGGGGGATGGCTCTGGAAACACCATATATTTT	CASRRGDGSGNTIYF
NA	TRBV28	TRBD1	TRBJ1-2	TGTGCCAGCAGTCCCTACAGGGGCCCATCCTATGGCTACACCTTC	CASSPYRGPSYGYTF
NA	TRBV5-8	NA	TRBJ1-2	TGTGCCAGCAGCGCTAACAGGTTTAACTATGGCTACACCTTC	CASSANRFNYGYTF
once	TRBV7-7	TRBD1	TRBJ2-1	TGTGCCAGCAGCTTGGACAGGGTCGATGAGCAGTTCTTC	CASSLDRVDEQFF
NA	TRBV6-1	TRBD2	TRBJ2-1	TGTGCCAGCAGTGAAGATGGGACTAGCGGGGGGGCTAGGTACAATGAGCAGTTCTTC	CASSEDGTSGGARYNEQFF
NA	TRBV2	TRBD1	TRBJ1-5	TGTGCCAGCAGTGATCCCATCCCGGGACAGGGGGTCTATAGCAATCAGCCCCAGCATTTT	CASSDPIPGQGVYSNQPQHF
NA	TRBV13	NA	TRBJ1-6	TGTGCCAGCAGCTTGGGCAGGAATAATTCACCCCTCCACTTT	CASSLGRNNSPLHF
NA	TRBV9	NA	TRBJ2-1	TGTGCCAGCAGCGTAACCGGGACTTCTCTTAATGAGCAGTTCTTC	CASSVTGTSLNEQFF
NA	TRBV6-5	NA	TRBJ1-2	TGTGCCAGCAGTTACGTTGCAGGAAACTATGGCTACACCTTC	CASSYVAGNYGYTF
NA	TRBV28	TRBD1	TRBJ2-7	TGTGCCAGCAGTTTCCAGGACAGGGCCTCCTACGAGCAGTACTTC	CASSFQDRASYEQYF
NA	TRBV5-1	NA	TRBJ1-6	TGCGCCAGCAGCTTGGGGGAGGTTAATTCACCCCTCCACTTT	CASSLGEVNSPLHF
NA	TRBV19	NA	TRBJ2-7	TGTGCCAGTAGTATTGACAGTCAGTACGAGCAGTACTTC	CASSIDSQYEQYF
NA	TRBV6-5	TRBD1	TRBJ1-2	TGTGCCAGCAGTTACTCGATACAGGGGGCGTGGGGCTACACCTTC	CASSYSIQGAWGYTF
NA	TRBV6-1	NA	TRBJ1-1	TGTGCCAGCAGTAACCCGGGGACTGAAGCTTTCTTT	CASSNPGTEAFF
NA	TRBV11-2	TRBD1	TRBJ1-1	TGTGCCAGCAGCCGAGACAGGGACACTGAAGCTTTCTTT	CASSRDRDTEAFF
NA	TRBV21-1	NA	TRBJ2-4	TGTGCCAGCAGCCCTGACAGGGGAACCAAAAACATTCAGTACTTC	CASSPDRGTKNIQYF
NA	TRBV7-2	NA	TRBJ1-2	TGTGCCAGCAGCTCGGGGGACGGACTTAACTATGGCTACACCTTC	CASSSGDGLNYGYTF
NA	TRBV2	NA	TRBJ2-1	TGTGCCAGCAGTGGGCAGGGTTACAATGAGCAGTTCTTC	CASSGQGYNEQFF
NA	TRBV19	NA	TRBJ2-7	TGTGCCAGTAGTAGCGGAGTTTACGAGCAGTACTTC	CASSSGVYEQYF